This is a list of T cell receptor beta chains from one sample in a study of blood T cell repertoires in COVID-19. The protocol was immunoSEQ multiplex PCR, while the TCRdb copy is restricted to in-frame clones and leaves out a portion. The sample carries 71,000 or so clones, 82% recorded once. The sample comprised peripheral blood. These receptors came from a man between 45 and 60 years old with acute or convalescent COVID-19. Each CDR3 is given with its conserved first and last residue. Each record gives: V gene, J gene, clone size, D gene, CDR3 protein, CDR3 DNA. D genes are given only for firm matches. Clone size, where shown, is once, few, many, or a class for clones that have expanded.

TRBV12-3/TRBV12-4	TRBJ2-7	.	.	CASSFLGAYEQYF	TGTGCCAGCAGTTTCTTAGGAGCCTACGAGCAGTACTTC
TRBV4-2	TRBJ2-5	.	.	CASSHGEETQYF	TGTGCCAGCAGCCACGGAGAAGAGACCCAGTACTTC
TRBV28	TRBJ2-2	.	.	CASSFGQTNTGELFF	TGTGCCAGCAGTTTTGGACAGACGAACACCGGGGAGCTGTTTTTT
TRBV4-2	TRBJ1-6	.	TRBD1	CASSQAPRQGSSPLHF	TGTGCCAGCAGCCAAGCCCCTCGACAGGGGAGTTCACCCCTCCACTTT
TRBV11-2	TRBJ1-1	.	.	CASSLGRAGETEAFF	TGTGCCAGCAGCTTAGGGCGCGCGGGCGAAACTGAAGCTTTCTTT
TRBV5-8	TRBJ1-5	.	.	CASSPQTGPHQPQHF	TGTGCCAGCAGCCCCCAAACAGGTCCCCATCAGCCCCAGCATTTT
TRBV25-1	TRBJ1-6	few	.	CASSSTRQALISPLHF	TGTGCCAGCAGTTCCACCAGACAGGCCTTGATTTCACCCCTCCACTTT
TRBV6-5	TRBJ2-5	.	.	CASRPRLDQETQYF	TGTGCCAGCAGACCCCGACTAGACCAAGAGACCCAGTACTTC
TRBV6-2/TRBV6-3	TRBJ2-7	once	TRBD1	CASSRLGQGTYEQYF	TGTGCCAGCAGCCGCCTGGGACAGGGGACATACGAGCAGTACTTC
TRBV9	TRBJ2-2	.	TRBD1	CASSVPPLDRMRTGELFF	TGTGCCAGCAGCGTCCCCCCCCTGGACAGGATGAGGACCGGGGAGCTGTTTTTT
TRBV4-1	TRBJ1-1	.	.	CASSPGLDTEAFF	TGCGCCAGCAGTCCAGGGTTGGACACTGAAGCTTTCTTT
TRBV5-6	TRBJ1-1	few	.	CASSHDRENTEAFF	TGTGCCAGCAGCCACGACAGAGAAAACACTGAAGCTTTCTTT
TRBV28	TRBJ2-7	.	TRBD2	CATAGTSGYEQYF	TGTGCCACCGCGGGGACTAGCGGCTACGAGCAGTACTTC
TRBV28	TRBJ2-7	once	TRBD2	CAHGRLAGDYEQYF	TGTGCGCACGGGAGGCTAGCGGGAGACTACGAGCAGTACTTC
TRBV13	TRBJ1-2	.	.	CASSPTVINYGYTF	TGTGCCAGCAGCCCGACAGTCATTAACTATGGCTACACCTTC
TRBV19	TRBJ1-2	.	TRBD1	CASSIPGQGRYGYTF	TGTGCCAGTAGTATCCCCGGACAGGGTCGCTATGGCTACACCTTC
TRBV12-5	TRBJ2-1	.	.	CASGSSPYNEQFF	TGTGCTAGTGGTTCGTCTCCCTACAATGAGCAGTTCTTC
TRBV7-9	TRBJ1-1	.	.	CASSLREMNTEAFF	TGTGCCAGCAGCTTGCGGGAGATGAACACTGAAGCTTTCTTT
TRBV7-9	TRBJ1-1	few	.	CASTQTGNAEAFF	TGTGCCAGCACCCAAACAGGAAACGCTGAAGCTTTCTTT
TRBV19	TRBJ2-7	.	.	CASTPTQGGYEQYF	TGTGCCAGTACGCCCACCCAGGGGGGCTACGAGCAGTACTTC
TRBV6-5	TRBJ2-5	.	.	CASRHLQGWETQYF	TGTGCCAGCAGGCATCTACAGGGCTGGGAGACCCAGTACTTC
TRBV6-5	TRBJ1-1	once	TRBD1	CARQSWDRENTEAFF	TGTGCCAGACAATCTTGGGACAGAGAGAACACTGAAGCTTTCTTT
TRBV7-9	TRBJ2-3	.	.	CASSSPRSSAQGDTQYF	TGTGCCAGCAGCTCCCCGCGATCTAGCGCCCAGGGAGATACGCAGTATTTT
TRBV4-3	TRBJ2-2	.	TRBD2	CASSQKTSGSGRTGELFF	TGCGCCAGCAGCCAAAAGACTAGCGGGAGTGGGCGCACCGGGGAGCTGTTTTTT
TRBV5-6	TRBJ1-5	.	TRBD1	CASSFGTGLNQPQHF	TGTGCCAGCAGCTTTGGGACAGGGCTCAATCAGCCCCAGCATTTT
TRBV6-2/TRBV6-3	TRBJ2-5	.	.	CASSYARETQYF	TGTGCCAGCAGTTACGCCAGAGAGACCCAGTACTTC
TRBV29-1	TRBJ1-1	.	.	CSVLWGGNTEAFF	TGCAGCGTTTTGTGGGGAGGGAACACTGAAGCTTTCTTT
TRBV19	TRBJ2-5	.	TRBD1	CASNSRGIETQYF	TGTGCCAGTAATTCCAGGGGGATTGAGACCCAGTACTTC
TRBV24-1	TRBJ2-7	once	.	CATSAGVRYEQYF	TGTGCCACCAGTGCCGGGGTTAGGTACGAGCAGTACTTC
TRBV11-3	TRBJ1-1	once	TRBD1	CASSPRTGTEAFF	TGTGCCAGCAGCCCCCGGACAGGGACTGAAGCTTTCTTT
TRBV2	TRBJ2-7	.	.	CASSRMTGSYEQYF	TGTGCCAGCAGTCGCATGACAGGTTCCTACGAGCAGTACTTC
TRBV5-4	TRBJ2-7	.	TRBD1	CASSRDSYEQYF	TGTGCCAGCAGCCGGGACAGCTACGAGCAGTACTTC
TRBV10-3	TRBJ1-1	.	TRBD1	CAISTGGTEAFF	TGTGCCATCAGTACAGGGGGCACTGAAGCTTTCTTT
TRBV27	TRBJ1-5	.	TRBD1	CASSDRGENQPQHF	TGTGCCAGCAGTGACAGGGGGGAGAATCAGCCCCAGCATTTT